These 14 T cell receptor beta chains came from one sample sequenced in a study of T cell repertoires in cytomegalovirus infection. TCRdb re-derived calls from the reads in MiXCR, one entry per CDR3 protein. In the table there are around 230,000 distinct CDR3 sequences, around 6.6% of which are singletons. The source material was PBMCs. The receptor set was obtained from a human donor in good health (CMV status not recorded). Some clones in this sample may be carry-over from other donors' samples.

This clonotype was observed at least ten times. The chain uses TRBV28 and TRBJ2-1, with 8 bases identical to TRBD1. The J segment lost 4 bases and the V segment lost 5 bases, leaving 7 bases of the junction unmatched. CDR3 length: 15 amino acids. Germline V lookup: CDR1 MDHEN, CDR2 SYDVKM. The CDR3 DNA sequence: TGTGCCAGCAGTCCCGGACAGGGTCCGTACAATGAGCAGTTCTTC. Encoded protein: CASSPGQGPYNEQFF.

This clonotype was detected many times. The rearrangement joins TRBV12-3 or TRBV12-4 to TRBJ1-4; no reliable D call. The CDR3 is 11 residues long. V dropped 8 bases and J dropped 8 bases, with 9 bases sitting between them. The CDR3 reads CASHGSEKLFF. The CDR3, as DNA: TGTGCCAGCCACGGCAGCGAAAAACTGTTTTTT.

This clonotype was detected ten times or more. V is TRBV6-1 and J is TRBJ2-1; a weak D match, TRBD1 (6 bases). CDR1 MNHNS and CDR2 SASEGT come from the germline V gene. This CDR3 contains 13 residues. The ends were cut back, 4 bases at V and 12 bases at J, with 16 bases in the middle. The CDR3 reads CASSGAQGGVQFF. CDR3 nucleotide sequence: TGTGCCAGCAGTGGGGCACAGGGCGGTGTGCAGTTCTTC.

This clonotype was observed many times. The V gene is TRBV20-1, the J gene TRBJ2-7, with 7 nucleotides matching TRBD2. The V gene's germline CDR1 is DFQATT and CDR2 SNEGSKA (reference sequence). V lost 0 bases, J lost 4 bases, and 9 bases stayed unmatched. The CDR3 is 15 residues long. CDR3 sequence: CSARDRGGGVYEQYF. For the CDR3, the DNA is TGCAGTGCTAGAGATCGTGGCGGGGGAGTATACGAGCAGTACTTC.

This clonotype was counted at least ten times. DNA of the CDR3: TGTGCCAGCAAATTGGGCTCTGGGGCCAACGTCCTGACTTTC. Amino acids: CASKLGSGANVLTF. The chain recombines TRBV7-2 with TRBJ2-6, with D unclear. The V gene lost 7 bases and the J gene lost 0 bases, with 7 bases spanning the gap. Per the germline V gene, CDR1 is SGHTA and CDR2 is FQGNSA. CDR3 size: 14 residues.

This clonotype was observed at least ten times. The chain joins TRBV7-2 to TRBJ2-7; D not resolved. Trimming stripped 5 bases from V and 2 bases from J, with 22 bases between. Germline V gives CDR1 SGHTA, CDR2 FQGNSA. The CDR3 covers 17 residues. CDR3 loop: CASSIGFRSQIAYEQYF. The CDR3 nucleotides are TGTGCCAGCAGCATAGGATTTCGGAGTCAGATCGCCTACGAGCAGTACTTC.

The CDR3 coding sequence is TGTGCCAGCAGTACGTCTCTCGCCGAGAACACTGAAGCTTTCTTT. It codes for CASSTSLAENTEAFF. The J gene is TRBJ1-1, the V gene TRBV11-2; D gene unclear. The CDR3 runs 15 residues. Trimming pared 6 bases from V and 1 base from J, leaving 15 bases between. Germline V gene lookup returns CDR1 SGHAT and CDR2 FQNNGV.

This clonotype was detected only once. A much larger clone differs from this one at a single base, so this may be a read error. DNA for the CDR3: TGCAGTGCTAGGGACAGGACAGGGCAAGAGACCCAGTGCTTC. Amino acids: CSARDRTGQETQCF. The chain links TRBV20-1 to TRBJ2-5, with TRBD1 matching 8 bases. This CDR3 is 14 amino acids long. Per germline, CDR1 DFQATT and CDR2 SNEGSKA (reference sequence).

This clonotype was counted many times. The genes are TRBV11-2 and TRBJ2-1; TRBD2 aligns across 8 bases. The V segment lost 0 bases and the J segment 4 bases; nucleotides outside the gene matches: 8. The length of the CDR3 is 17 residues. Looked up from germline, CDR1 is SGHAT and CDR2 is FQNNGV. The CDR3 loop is CASSLEVGRGEYNEQFF. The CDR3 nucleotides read TGTGCCAGCAGCTTAGAAGTAGGGCGGGGGGAATACAATGAGCAGTTCTTC.

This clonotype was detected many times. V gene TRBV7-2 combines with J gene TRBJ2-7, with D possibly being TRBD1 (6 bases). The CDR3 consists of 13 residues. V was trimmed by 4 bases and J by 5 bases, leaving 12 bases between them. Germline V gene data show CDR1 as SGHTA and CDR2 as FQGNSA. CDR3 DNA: TGTGCCAGCAGCTCCACAGGGTCCAACGAGCAGTACTTC. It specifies CASSSTGSNEQYF.

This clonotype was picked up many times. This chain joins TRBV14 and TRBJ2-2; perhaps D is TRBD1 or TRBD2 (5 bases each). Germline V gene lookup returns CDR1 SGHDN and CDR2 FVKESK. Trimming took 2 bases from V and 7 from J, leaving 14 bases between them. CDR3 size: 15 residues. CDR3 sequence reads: CASSQRGSRYGELFF. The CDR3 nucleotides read TGTGCCAGCAGCCAACGGGGCAGCCGGTACGGGGAGCTGTTTTTT.

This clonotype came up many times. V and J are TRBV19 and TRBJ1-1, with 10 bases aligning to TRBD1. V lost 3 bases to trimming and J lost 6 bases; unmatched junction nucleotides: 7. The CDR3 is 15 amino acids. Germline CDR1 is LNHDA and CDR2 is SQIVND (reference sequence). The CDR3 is CASSMGDRGWAEAFF. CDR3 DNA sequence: TGTGCCAGTAGTATGGGGGACAGGGGTTGGGCTGAAGCTTTCTTT. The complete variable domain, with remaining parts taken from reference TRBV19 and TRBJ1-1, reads DGGITQSPKYLFRKEGQNVTLSCEQNLNHDAMYWYRQDPGQGLRLIYYSQIVNDFQKGDIAEGYSVSREKKESFPLTVTSAQKNPTAFYLCASSMGDRGWAEAFFGQGTRLTVV.

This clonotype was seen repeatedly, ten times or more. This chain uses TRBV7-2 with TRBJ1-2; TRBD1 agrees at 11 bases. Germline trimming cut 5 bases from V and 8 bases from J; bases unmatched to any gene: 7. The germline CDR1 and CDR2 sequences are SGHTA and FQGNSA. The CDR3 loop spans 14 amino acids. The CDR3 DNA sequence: TGTGCCAGCAGCCTCTGGACAGGGGGCGAAGGCTACACCTTC. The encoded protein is CASSLWTGGEGYTF.

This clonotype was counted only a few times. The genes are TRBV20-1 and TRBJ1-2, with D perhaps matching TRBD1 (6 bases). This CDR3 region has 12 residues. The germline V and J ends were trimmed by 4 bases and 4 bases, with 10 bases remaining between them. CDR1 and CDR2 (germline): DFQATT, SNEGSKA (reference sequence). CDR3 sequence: CSATYRAYGYTF. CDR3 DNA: TGCAGTGCTACGTACAGGGCCTATGGCTACACCTTC.